The entry below describes one T cell receptor (beta chain). Its target is unknown. Primers: 60 Vbeta forward and 13 Jbeta reverse. Measured with immunoSEQ multiplex PCR; TCRdb has only the in-frame clones, and not every one. The sample consists of 220,000 or so clones, about 74% of them appearing once. The CDR3 is 15 residues long. V was pared by 7 bases and J by 10 bases, with 22 bases between. CDR1 is MNHNS and CDR2 is SASEGT in the germline V gene. The data stem from a study of cytomegalovirus exposure and HLA in healthy donors. The study's findings and limits: More clonal expansion characterized HLA-associated TCR beta chains than equally common others in a later analysis. In a later analysis, V- and J-gene trimming of beta chains associated with a DCLRE1C missense variant, replicated independently.

Donors had nominal health at sampling but likely had unrecorded immune exposures. The receptor comes from a woman in her twenties or thirties in good health and CMV-seronegative. This rearrangement joins TRBV6-1 to TRBJ2-2; a possible D gene is TRBD2 (6 bases). The sample comprised PBMCs. CDR3 sequence (DNA): TGTGCCAGCATCCGAAGGTCCTATCCGGGGGAGGAGCTGTTTTTT. This codes for CASIRRSYPGEELFF.